The clone carrying this TCR beta chain turned up a few times. The data stem from a study of blood T cell repertoires in COVID-19. Study background: The United States, Italy and Spain supplied acute and convalescent COVID-19 samples. Sample material is recorded as cDNA or gDNA derived from T cells, B-cell-depleted T cells, or PBMCs.

Per the original data handling: By means of reference gene primer amplification, nucleated cell counts were estimated. The data were produced by immunoSEQ multiplex PCR, yet TCRdb's version contains in-frame clones alone and is incomplete. V, J and clone size reflect that table, while D and trimming were determined from the DNA. The sample contains 340,000 or so clones, around four fifths of which appear only once. V was clipped by 0 bases and J by 2 bases; unmatched bases: 5. The germline CDR1 and CDR2 sequences are LGHNA and YSLEER. The CDR3 is 16 amino acids. Sequencing input: peripheral blood. The receptor comes from a young man with active or convalescent COVID-19. The chain is built from TRBV4-3 and TRBJ2-7, with 9 nucleotides matching TRBD2. The CDR3 coding sequence is TGCGCCAGCAGCCAAGAAAACGGCGGGAGGGCCTACGAGCAGTACTTC. It specifies CASSQENGGRAYEQYF.